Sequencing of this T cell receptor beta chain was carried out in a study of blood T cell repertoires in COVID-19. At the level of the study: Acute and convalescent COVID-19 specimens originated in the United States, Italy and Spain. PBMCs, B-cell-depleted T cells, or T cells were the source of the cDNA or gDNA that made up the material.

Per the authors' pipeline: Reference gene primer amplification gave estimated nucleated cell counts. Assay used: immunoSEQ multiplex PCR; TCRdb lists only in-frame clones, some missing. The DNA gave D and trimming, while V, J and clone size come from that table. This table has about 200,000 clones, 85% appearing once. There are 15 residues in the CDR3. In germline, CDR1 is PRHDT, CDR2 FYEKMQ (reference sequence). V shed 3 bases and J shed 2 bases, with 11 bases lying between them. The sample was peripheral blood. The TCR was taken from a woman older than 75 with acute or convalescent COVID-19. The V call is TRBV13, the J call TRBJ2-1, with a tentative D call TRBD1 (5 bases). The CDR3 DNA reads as TGTGCCAGCAGCTTTCTAGACAGACCCTACAATGAGCAGTTCTTC. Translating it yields CASSFLDRPYNEQFF.